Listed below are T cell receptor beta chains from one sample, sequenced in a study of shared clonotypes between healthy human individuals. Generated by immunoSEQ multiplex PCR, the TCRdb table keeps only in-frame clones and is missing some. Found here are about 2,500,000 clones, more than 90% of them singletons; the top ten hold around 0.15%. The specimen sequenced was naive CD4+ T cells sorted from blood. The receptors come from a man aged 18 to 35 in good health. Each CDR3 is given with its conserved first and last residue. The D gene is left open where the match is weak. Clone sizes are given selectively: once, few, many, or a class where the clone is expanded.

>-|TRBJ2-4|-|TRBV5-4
CASSRGRAGDIQYF
TGTGCCAGCAGTCGAGGGAGGGCAGGGGACATTCAGTACTTC
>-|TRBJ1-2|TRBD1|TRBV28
CASNQQGLRPYGYTF
TGTGCCAGCAATCAACAGGGGCTGCGCCCCTATGGCTACACCTTC
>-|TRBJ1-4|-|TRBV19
CASRRGEVEKLFF
TGTGCCAGTAGGAGGGGTGAAGTTGAAAAACTGTTTTTT
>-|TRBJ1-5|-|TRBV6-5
CASSYRGARQPQHF
TGTGCCAGCAGTTACCGGGGGGCGCGACAGCCCCAGCATTTT
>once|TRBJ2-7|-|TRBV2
CASSYRSRGYEQYF
TGTGCCAGCAGTTACAGGTCCAGAGGCTACGAGCAGTACTTC
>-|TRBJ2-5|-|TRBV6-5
CASSYSGQGLETQYF
TGTGCCAGCAGTTACTCGGGACAAGGGCTAGAGACCCAGTACTTC
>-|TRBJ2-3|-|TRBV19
CASSIARGPSDTQYF
TGTGCCAGTAGTATTGCGCGGGGCCCCTCAGATACGCAGTATTTT
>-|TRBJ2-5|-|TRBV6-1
CASRNLGETQYF
TGTGCCAGCAGAAACTTAGGGGAGACCCAGTACTTC
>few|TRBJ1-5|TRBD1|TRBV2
CASSEGQGQRGPQHF
TGTGCCAGCAGTGAGGGACAGGGACAGAGAGGGCCCCAGCATTTT
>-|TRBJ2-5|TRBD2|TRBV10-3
CAISAGSGGAETQYF
TGTGCCATCAGCGCGGGTAGCGGGGGCGCTGAGACCCAGTACTTC
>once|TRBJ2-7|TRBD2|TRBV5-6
CASSLLSGRGIYEQYF
TGTGCCAGCAGCTTACTAAGCGGGAGAGGAATCTACGAGCAGTACTTC
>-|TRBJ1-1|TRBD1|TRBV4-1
CASSQGDRENTEAFF
TGCGCCAGCAGCCAAGGGGACAGAGAGAACACTGAAGCTTTCTTT
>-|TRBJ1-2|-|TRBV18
CASSLQADYGYTF
TGTGCCAGCTCCCTACAGGCGGACTATGGCTACACCTTC
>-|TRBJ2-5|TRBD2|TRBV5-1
CASSLRTSGSMETQYF
TGCGCCAGCAGCTTAAGGACTAGCGGGAGCATGGAGACCCAGTACTTC
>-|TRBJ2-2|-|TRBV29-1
CSVEWNSGTGELFF
TGCAGCGTTGAATGGAACTCGGGCACCGGGGAGCTGTTTTTT
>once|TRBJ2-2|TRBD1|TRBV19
CASSRGQGRDTGELFF
TGTGCCAGTAGTAGGGGACAGGGGAGGGACACCGGGGAGCTGTTTTTT
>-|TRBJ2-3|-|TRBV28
CASMGTRGRGTDTQYF
TGTGCCAGCATGGGGACGAGGGGTCGGGGCACAGATACGCAGTATTTT
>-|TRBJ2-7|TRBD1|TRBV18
CASSQTGQRNYEQYF
TGTGCCAGCTCTCAGACAGGGCAGAGGAACTACGAGCAGTACTTC
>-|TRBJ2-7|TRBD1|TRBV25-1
CASSGQQGSYEQYF
TGTGCCAGCAGTGGTCAACAGGGGTCCTACGAGCAGTACTTC
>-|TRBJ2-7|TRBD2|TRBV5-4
CASQNPSGSPYEQYF
TGTGCCAGCCAAAATCCTAGCGGTTCTCCCTACGAGCAGTACTTC
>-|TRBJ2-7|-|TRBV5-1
CASSPTSASSYEQYF
TGCGCCAGCAGCCCTACCTCAGCCAGTTCCTACGAGCAGTACTTC
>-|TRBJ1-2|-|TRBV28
CASSSYGGPGYTF
TGTGCCAGCAGTTCATACGGGGGGCCTGGCTACACCTTC
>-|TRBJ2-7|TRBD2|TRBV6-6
CASSYTSGVSYEQYF
TGTGCCAGCAGTTATACTAGCGGGGTTTCCTACGAGCAGTACTTC
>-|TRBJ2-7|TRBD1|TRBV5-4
CASSPGTDLYEQYF
TGTGCCAGCAGCCCCGGGACAGACCTCTACGAGCAGTACTTC
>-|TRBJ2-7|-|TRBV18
CASSLANSQSYEQYF
TGTGCCAGCTCCCTGGCCAATTCCCAATCCTACGAGCAGTACTTC
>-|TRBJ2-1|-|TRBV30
CAWTRDRWNEQFF
TGTGCCTGGACCCGGGATAGATGGAATGAGCAGTTCTTC
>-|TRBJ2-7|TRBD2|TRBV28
CASSPPFASGSYEQYF
TGTGCCAGCAGTCCTCCCTTTGCTAGCGGGAGCTACGAGCAGTACTTC
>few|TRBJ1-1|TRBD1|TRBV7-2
CASSFLGQGAEAFF
TGTGCCAGCAGCTTTTTGGGACAGGGGGCGGAAGCTTTCTTT
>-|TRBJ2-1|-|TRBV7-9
CASSLALRGPSYNEQFF
TGTGCCAGCAGCTTAGCGCTCCGCGGGCCCTCCTACAATGAGCAGTTCTTC
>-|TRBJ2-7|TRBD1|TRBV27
CASSLSWTGFYEQYF
TGTGCCAGCAGTTTATCGTGGACAGGGTTCTACGAGCAGTACTTC
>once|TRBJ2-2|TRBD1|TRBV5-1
CASSWGTETGELFF
TGCGCCAGCAGCTGGGGGACAGAGACCGGGGAGCTGTTTTTT
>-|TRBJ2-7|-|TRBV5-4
CASSKKGVGISSYEQYF
TGTGCCAGCAGTAAAAAAGGGGTTGGGATTAGCTCCTACGAGCAGTACTTC
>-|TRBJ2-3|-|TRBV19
CASKARRPDTQYF
TGTGCCAGTAAAGCCCGGCGACCAGATACGCAGTATTTT
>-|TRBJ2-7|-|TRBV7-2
CASSLDPAEEQYF
TGTGCCAGCAGCTTAGACCCCGCTGAGGAGCAGTACTTC
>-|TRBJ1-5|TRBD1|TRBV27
CAPGPGQVRYSNQPQHF
TGTGCCCCAGGTCCGGGACAGGTCCGGTATAGCAATCAGCCCCAGCATTTT